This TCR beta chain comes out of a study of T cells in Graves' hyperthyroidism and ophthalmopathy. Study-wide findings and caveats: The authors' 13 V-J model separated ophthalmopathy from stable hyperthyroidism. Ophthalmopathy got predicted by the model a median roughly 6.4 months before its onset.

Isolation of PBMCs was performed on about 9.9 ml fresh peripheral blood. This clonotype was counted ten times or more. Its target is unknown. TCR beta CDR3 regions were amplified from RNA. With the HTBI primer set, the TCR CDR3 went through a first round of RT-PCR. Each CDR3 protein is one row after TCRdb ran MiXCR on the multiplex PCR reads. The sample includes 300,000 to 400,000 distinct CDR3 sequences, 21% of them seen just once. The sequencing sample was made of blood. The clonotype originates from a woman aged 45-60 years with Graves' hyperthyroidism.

In DNA form, the CDR3 reads TGTGCCACCAGCAGGGGGGCCCGGACAGGGTCCAATCAGCCCCAGCATTTT. Translating it yields CATSRGARTGSNQPQHF. The chain is built from TRBV15 and TRBJ1-5; TRBD1 agrees at 8 bases. J lost 3 bases, V lost 3 bases, and 10 bases had no gene match. Germline CDR1 LNHNV, CDR2 YYDKDF (reference sequence). The CDR3 runs 17 residues.